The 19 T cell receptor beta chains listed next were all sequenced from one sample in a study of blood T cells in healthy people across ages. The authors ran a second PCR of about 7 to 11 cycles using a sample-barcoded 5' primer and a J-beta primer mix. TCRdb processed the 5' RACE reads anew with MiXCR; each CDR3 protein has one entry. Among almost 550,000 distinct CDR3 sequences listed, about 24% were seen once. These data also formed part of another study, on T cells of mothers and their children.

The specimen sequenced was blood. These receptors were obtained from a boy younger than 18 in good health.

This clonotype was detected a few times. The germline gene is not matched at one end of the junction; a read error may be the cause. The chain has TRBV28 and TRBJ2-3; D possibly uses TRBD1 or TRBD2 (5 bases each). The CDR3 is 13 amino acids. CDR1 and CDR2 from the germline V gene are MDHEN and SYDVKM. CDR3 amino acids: CASRGPDTDTQCF. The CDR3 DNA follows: TGTGCCAGCAGGGGACCAGACACAGATACGCAGTGTTTT.

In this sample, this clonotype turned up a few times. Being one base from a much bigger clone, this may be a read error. In DNA form, the CDR3 reads TGCGCCAGCAGCATGAGGGACTCCCACGAGCAGTACTTC. Amino acids: CASSMRDSHEQYF. The chain carries TRBV5-1 and TRBJ2-7; TRBD2 might be the D (6 bases). The germline V gene encodes CDR1 SGHRS and CDR2 YFSETQ. This CDR3 spans 13 amino acids.

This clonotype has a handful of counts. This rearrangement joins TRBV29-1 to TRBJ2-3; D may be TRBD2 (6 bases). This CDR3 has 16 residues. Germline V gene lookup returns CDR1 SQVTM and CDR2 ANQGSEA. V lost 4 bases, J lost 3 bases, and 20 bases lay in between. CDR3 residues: CSVVSLLGGITDTQYF. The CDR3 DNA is TGCAGCGTTGTCTCACTCCTCGGCGGGATTACAGATACGCAGTATTTT.

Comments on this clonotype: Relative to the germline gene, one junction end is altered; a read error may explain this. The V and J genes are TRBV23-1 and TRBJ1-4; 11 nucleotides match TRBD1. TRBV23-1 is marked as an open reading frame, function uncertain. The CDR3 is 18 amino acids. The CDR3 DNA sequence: TGCGCCAGCAGTCCGAGGGACAGGGGGAGGATCCCTAATGAAAAACTGGTTTTT. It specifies CASSPRDRGRIPNEKLVF.

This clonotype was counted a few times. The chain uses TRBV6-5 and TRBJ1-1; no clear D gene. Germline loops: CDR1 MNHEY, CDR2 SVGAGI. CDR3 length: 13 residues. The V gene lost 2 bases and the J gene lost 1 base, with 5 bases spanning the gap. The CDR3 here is CASSYNGNTEAFF. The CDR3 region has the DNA TGTGCCAGCAGTTACAACGGGAACACTGAAGCTTTCTTT.

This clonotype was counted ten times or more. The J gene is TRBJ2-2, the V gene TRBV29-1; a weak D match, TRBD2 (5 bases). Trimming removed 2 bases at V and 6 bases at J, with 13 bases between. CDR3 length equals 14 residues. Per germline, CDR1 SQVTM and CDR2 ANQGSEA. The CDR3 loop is CSVERGLLPGELFF. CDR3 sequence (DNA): TGCAGCGTTGAAAGAGGGCTGCTCCCCGGGGAGCTGTTTTTT.

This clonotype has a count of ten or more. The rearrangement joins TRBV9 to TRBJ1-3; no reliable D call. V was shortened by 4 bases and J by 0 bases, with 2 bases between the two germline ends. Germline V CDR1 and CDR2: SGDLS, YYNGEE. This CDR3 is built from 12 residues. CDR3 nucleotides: TGTGCCAGCAGCTTCTCTGGAAACACCATATATTTT. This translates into CASSFSGNTIYF.

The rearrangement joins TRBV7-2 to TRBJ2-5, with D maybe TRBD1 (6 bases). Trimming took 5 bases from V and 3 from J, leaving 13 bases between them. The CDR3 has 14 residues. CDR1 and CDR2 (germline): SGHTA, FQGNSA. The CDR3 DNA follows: TGTGCCAGCAGCCTCGGACAGAGTAAAGAGACCCAGTACTTC. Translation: CASSLGQSKETQYF.

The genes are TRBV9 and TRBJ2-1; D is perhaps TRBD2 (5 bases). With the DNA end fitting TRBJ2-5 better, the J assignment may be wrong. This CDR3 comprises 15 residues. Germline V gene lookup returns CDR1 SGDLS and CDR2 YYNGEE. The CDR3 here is CASSVAHSGSETQYF. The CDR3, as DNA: TGTGCCAGCAGCGTTGCACACTCGGGGTCGGAGACCCAGTACTTC.

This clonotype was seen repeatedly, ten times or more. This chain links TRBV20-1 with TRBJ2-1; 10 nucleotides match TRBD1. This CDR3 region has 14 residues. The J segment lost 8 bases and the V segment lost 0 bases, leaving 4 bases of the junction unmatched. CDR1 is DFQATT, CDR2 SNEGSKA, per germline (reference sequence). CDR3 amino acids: CSAREGQGIYEQFF. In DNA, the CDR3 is TGCAGTGCTAGAGAGGGACAGGGGATATATGAGCAGTTCTTC.

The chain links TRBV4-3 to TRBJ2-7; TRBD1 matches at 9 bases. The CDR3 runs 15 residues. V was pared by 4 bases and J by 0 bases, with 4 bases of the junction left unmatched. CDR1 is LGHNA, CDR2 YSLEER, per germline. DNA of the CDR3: TGCGCCAGCAGCCCAGGGACAGGGAGCTCCTACGAGCAGTACTTC. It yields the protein CASSPGTGSSYEQYF.

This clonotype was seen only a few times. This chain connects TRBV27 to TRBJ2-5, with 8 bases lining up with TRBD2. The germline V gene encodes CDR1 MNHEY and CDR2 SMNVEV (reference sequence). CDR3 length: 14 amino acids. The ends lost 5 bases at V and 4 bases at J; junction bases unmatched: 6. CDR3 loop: CASSKAGAGETQYF. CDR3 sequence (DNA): TGTGCCAGCAGTAAAGCGGGAGCTGGAGAGACCCAGTACTTC.

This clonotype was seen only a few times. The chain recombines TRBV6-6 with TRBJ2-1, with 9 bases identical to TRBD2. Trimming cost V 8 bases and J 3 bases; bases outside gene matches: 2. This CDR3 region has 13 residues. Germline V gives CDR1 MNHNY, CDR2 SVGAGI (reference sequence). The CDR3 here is CASSSGNYNEQFF. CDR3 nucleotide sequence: TGTGCCAGCTCTAGCGGGAACTACAATGAGCAGTTCTTC.

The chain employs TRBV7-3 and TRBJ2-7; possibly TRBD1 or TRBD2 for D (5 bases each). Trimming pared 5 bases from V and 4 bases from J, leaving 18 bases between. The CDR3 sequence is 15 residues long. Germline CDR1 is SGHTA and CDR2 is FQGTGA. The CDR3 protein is CASSLSEGIPYEQYF. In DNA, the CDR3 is TGTGCCAGCAGCCTATCCGAGGGGATCCCTTACGAGCAGTACTTC.

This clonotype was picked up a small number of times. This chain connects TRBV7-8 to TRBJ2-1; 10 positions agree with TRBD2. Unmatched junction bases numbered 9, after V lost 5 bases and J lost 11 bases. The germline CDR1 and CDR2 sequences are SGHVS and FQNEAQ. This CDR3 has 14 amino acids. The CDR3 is CASSPIPSGSKQFF. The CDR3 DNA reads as TGTGCCAGCAGCCCCATTCCTAGCGGGAGTAAGCAGTTCTTC. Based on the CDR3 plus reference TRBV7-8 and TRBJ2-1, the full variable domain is GAGVSQSPRYKVAKRGQDVALRCDPISGHVSLFWYQQALGQGPEFLTYFQNEAQLDKSGLPSDRFFAERPEGSVSTLKIQRTQQEDSAVYLCASSPIPSGSKQFFGPGTRLTVL.

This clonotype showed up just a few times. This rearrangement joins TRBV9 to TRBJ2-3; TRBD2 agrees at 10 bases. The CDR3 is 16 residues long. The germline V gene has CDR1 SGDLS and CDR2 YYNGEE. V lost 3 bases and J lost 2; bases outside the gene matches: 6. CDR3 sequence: CASSEPLAGATDTQYF. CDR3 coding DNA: TGTGCCAGCAGCGAACCTCTAGCGGGAGCCACAGATACGCAGTATTTT. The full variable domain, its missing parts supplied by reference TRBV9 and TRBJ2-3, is DSGVTQTPKHLITATGQRVTLRCSPRSGDLSVYWYQQSLDQGLQFLIQYYNGEERAKGNILERFSAQQFPDLHSELNLSSLELGDSALYFCASSEPLAGATDTQYFGPGTRLTVL.

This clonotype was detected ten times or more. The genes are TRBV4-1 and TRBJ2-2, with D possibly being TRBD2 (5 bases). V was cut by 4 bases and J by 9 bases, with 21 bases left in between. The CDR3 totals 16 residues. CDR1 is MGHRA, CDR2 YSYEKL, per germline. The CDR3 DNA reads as TGCGCCAGCAGCCCTCGAGGGCCTTGGCTCCGCTGGGAGCTGTTTTTT. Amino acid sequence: CASSPRGPWLRWELFF.

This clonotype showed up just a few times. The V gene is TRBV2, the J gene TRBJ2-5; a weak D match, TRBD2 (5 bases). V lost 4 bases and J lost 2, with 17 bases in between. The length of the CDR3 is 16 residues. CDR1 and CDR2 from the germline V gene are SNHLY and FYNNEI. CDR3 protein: CASSGYWRTGQETQYF. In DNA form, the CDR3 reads TGTGCCAGCAGTGGGTACTGGCGGACTGGGCAAGAGACCCAGTACTTC.

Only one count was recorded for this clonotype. As DNA, the CDR3 is TGTGCCAGCAGTCAGGGACTAGCGGGAGCGGGGGAGACCCAGTACTTC. It yields the protein CASSQGLAGAGETQYF. The gene calls are TRBV7-2 and TRBJ2-5, with TRBD2 matching over 14 bases. Trimming took 6 bases from V and 5 from J; bases not matched to a gene: 8. Germline V gives CDR1 SGHTA, CDR2 FQGNSA. The length of the CDR3 is 16 residues.